The rows below give T cell receptor beta chains drawn from one sample of a study of cytomegalovirus exposure and HLA in healthy donors. Produced via immunoSEQ multiplex PCR; TCRdb's table is partial and in-frame only. The sample yields around 160,000 clones, around 79% seen once. Sequenced: PBMCs. The receptors derive from a man in his forties or fifties in good health and CMV-seropositive. CDR3s include the opening cysteine and the closing phenylalanine or tryptophan. D genes are given only for firm matches. Only some rows state a clone size, as once, few, many or a class for expanded clones.

D	size	length	V	J	CDR3	DNA
NA	NA	12	TRBV30	TRBJ2-7	CAWSPGANEQYF	TGTGCCTGGTCCCCGGGAGCTAATGAGCAGTACTTC
NA	NA	15	TRBV7-9	TRBJ2-5	CASSARTALQETQYF	TGTGCCAGCAGCGCCCGGACAGCTCTCCAAGAGACCCAGTACTTC
NA	NA	17	TRBV11-2	TRBJ2-7	CASSLLGRLLASYEQYF	TGTGCCAGCAGCCTTCTTGGACGCCTGTTAGCGTCCTACGAGCAGTACTTC
NA	NA	15	TRBV18	TRBJ1-1	CASSLGGIKISEAFF	TGTGCCAGCTCACTTGGGGGGATCAAGATTTCTGAAGCTTTCTTT
TRBD1	NA	14	TRBV6-5	TRBJ1-2	CASRWDRGNYGYTF	TGTGCCAGCAGATGGGACAGGGGAAACTATGGCTACACCTTC
NA	NA	13	TRBV30	TRBJ1-2	CACRDPSNYGYTF	TGTGCCTGCCGGGATCCATCTAACTATGGCTACACCTTC
TRBD1	once	15	TRBV5-4	TRBJ1-3	CASRSGQNSGNTIYF	TGTGCCAGCAGGTCGGGACAGAACTCTGGAAACACCATATATTTT
NA	NA	14	TRBV5-1	TRBJ2-1	CASSLSLASGEQFF	TGCGCCAGCAGCTTGAGTCTAGCGAGCGGGGAGCAGTTCTTC
TRBD1	NA	14	TRBV6-1	TRBJ1-5	CASSAQDRERPQHF	TGTGCCAGCAGCGCTCAGGACAGGGAGCGGCCCCAGCATTTT
NA	NA	14	TRBV6-5	TRBJ2-5	CASSLTTIQETQYF	TGTGCCAGCAGCTTAACAACCATCCAAGAGACCCAGTACTTC
NA	NA	14	TRBV5-1	TRBJ2-5	CASSLDRSQETQYF	TGCGCCAGCAGCTTGGATAGATCCCAAGAGACCCAGTACTTC
NA	once	13	TRBV6-5	TRBJ2-5	CASSYAGEETQYF	TGTGCCAGCAGTTACGCAGGGGAAGAGACCCAGTACTTC
TRBD1	NA	14	TRBV2	TRBJ1-2	CASSDQGVVHGYTF	TGTGCCAGCAGTGACCAGGGGGTGGTTCATGGCTACACCTTC
TRBD1	NA	16	TRBV15	TRBJ1-5	CATSRDAGGDGQPQHF	TGTGCCACCAGCAGAGACGCAGGGGGCGATGGTCAGCCCCAGCATTTT
NA	NA	15	TRBV7-7	TRBJ2-5	CASSLGGGGGETQYF	TGTGCCAGCAGCTTAGGGGGCGGAGGGGGCGAGACCCAGTACTTC
NA	NA	15	TRBV18	TRBJ2-3	CASSPGTLSTDTQYF	TGTGCCAGCTCACCAGGGACTCTTAGCACAGATACGCAGTATTTT
NA	NA	14	TRBV2	TRBJ1-4	CASSDGSTNEKLFF	TGTGCCAGCAGTGACGGTTCTACTAATGAAAAACTGTTTTTT
NA	NA	13	TRBV28	TRBJ2-5	CASSLVGGETQYF	TGTGCCAGCAGTCTAGTAGGCGGGGAGACCCAGTACTTC
NA	NA	15	TRBV5-1	TRBJ1-1	CASSFTVGANTEAFF	TGCGCCAGCAGCTTTACAGTAGGGGCGAACACTGAAGCTTTCTTT
NA	NA	15	TRBV4-1	TRBJ2-1	CASSQGFSDRVGQFF	TGCGCCAGCAGCCAAGGATTTTCAGATCGGGTGGGGCAGTTCTTC
NA	NA	15	TRBV6-5	TRBJ2-7	CASSMTGEGSYEQYF	TGTGCCAGCAGTATGACAGGGGAGGGATCCTACGAGCAGTACTTC
TRBD1	NA	15	TRBV18	TRBJ1-4	CASTKNRGANEKLFF	TGTGCCAGCACCAAAAACAGGGGTGCTAATGAAAAACTGTTTTTT
NA	NA	15	TRBV5-1	TRBJ2-5	CASNPLATGQETQYF	TGCGCCAGCAATCCTTTAGCGACAGGCCAAGAGACCCAGTACTTC
TRBD1	NA	13	TRBV6-4	TRBJ1-2	CASRMGQGDGYTF	TGTGCCAGCAGGATGGGACAGGGGGATGGCTACACCTTC
NA	NA	11	TRBV7-2	TRBJ2-4	CASGRGIIQYF	TGTGCCAGCGGTAGGGGGATCATTCAGTACTTC
NA	NA	14	TRBV27	TRBJ2-7	CASSHNRVPYEQYF	TGTGCCAGCAGTCATAACAGGGTTCCCTACGAGCAGTACTTC
NA	NA	14	TRBV10-2	TRBJ2-7	CASRTLSDGYEQYF	TGCGCCAGCAGGACCCTGAGCGACGGCTACGAGCAGTACTTC
NA	NA	17	TRBV28	TRBJ1-5	CASSFGVLNYSNQPQHF	TGTGCCAGCAGTTTCGGGGTTTTAAACTATAGCAATCAGCCCCAGCATTTT
NA	NA	13	TRBV28	TRBJ1-3	CASSRGSGNTIYF	TGTGCCAGCAGTCGGGGTTCTGGAAACACCATATATTTT
NA	NA	11	TRBV13	TRBJ2-7	CASSYNYEQYF	TGTGCCAGCAGCTACAACTACGAGCAGTACTTC
TRBD1	NA	13	TRBV7-2	TRBJ2-1	CASSLQGYNEQFF	TGTGCCAGCAGCCTACAGGGGTACAATGAGCAGTTCTTC
NA	NA	14	TRBV6-5	TRBJ2-5	CASIGGIPRETQYF	TGTGCCAGCATAGGAGGGATACCTCGGGAGACCCAGTACTTC
TRBD2	few	19	TRBV5-1	TRBJ2-3	CASSWKGLAGGGGADTQYF	TGCGCCAGCAGCTGGAAGGGACTAGCGGGAGGAGGGGGGGCGGATACGCAGTATTTT
NA	NA	17	TRBV4-1	TRBJ2-2	CASSQGEWESYTGELFF	TGCGCCAGCAGCCAAGGGGAGTGGGAGTCGTACACCGGGGAGCTGTTTTTT
TRBD2	NA	12	TRBV12-5	TRBJ2-7	CASGLTGGEQYF	TGTGCTAGTGGTTTGACGGGAGGCGAGCAGTACTTC
NA	NA	12	TRBV30	TRBJ2-3	CAWSARTDTQYF	TGTGCCTGGAGTGCGAGGACAGATACGCAGTATTTT
NA	once	14	TRBV10-3	TRBJ2-1	CAIQAEMSYNEQFF	TGTGCCATCCAAGCGGAGATGTCCTACAATGAGCAGTTCTTC
TRBD2	NA	20	TRBV5-4	TRBJ2-1	CASSLGLGVLLAGEGNEQFF	TGTGCCAGCAGCTTGGGCTTAGGGGTCCTGCTAGCGGGAGAGGGCAATGAGCAGTTCTTC
NA	NA	15	TRBV5-1	TRBJ1-2	CASSLEGTLSYGYTF	TGCGCCAGCAGCTTGGAGGGGACTCTTTCATATGGCTACACCTTC
TRBD2	NA	16	TRBV7-2	TRBJ2-5	CASSLGGLASLIEQYF	TGTGCCAGCAGCTTAGGGGGACTAGCTTCACTTATAGAGCAGTACTTC
NA	NA	15	TRBV28	TRBJ2-7	CASSFRGQISYEQYF	TGTGCCAGCAGTTTCCGCGGACAGATTTCCTACGAGCAGTACTTC
TRBD2	NA	16	TRBV9	TRBJ2-2	CASSVEAGANTGELFF	TGTGCCAGCAGCGTAGAAGCGGGGGCGAACACCGGGGAGCTGTTTTTT
NA	NA	14	TRBV27	TRBJ2-5	CATREDSIQETQYF	TGTGCCACCCGTGAGGACAGTATCCAAGAGACCCAGTACTTC
NA	once	17	TRBV18	TRBJ1-1	CASFPGVGFPRNTEAFF	TGTGCCAGCTTTCCAGGGGTTGGCTTCCCTCGAAACACTGAAGCTTTCTTT
NA	NA	14	TRBV7-7	TRBJ2-5	CASSPGVDRETQYF	TGTGCCAGCAGCCCCGGAGTAGATCGGGAGACCCAGTACTTC